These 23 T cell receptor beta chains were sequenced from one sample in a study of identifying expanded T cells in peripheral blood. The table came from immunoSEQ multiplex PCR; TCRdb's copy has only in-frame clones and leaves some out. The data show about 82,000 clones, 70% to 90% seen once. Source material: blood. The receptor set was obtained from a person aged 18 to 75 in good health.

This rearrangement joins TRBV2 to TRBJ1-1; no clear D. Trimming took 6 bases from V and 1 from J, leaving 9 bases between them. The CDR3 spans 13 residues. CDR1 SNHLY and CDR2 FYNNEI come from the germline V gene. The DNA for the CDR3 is TGTGCCAGCAGCCAGGCCCCGAACACTGAAGCTTTCTTT. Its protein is CASSQAPNTEAFF.

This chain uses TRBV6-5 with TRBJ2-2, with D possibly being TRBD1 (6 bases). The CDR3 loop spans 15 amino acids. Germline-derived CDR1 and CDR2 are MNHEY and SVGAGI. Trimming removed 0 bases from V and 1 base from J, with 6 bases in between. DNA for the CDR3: TGTGCCAGCAGTTACTCGACAGGGAACACCGGGGAGCTGTTTTTT. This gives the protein CASSYSTGNTGELFF.

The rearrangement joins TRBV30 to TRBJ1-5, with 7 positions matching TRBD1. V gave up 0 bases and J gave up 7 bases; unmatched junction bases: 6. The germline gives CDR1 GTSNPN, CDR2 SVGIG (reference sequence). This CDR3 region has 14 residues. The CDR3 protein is CAWSVGQVVQPQHF. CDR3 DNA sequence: TGTGCCTGGAGTGTCGGACAGGTTGTGCAGCCCCAGCATTTT.

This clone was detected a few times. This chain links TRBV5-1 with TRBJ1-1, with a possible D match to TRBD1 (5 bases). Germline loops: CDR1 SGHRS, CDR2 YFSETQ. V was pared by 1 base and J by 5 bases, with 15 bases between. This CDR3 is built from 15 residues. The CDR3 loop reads CASSLSVGAVTEAFF. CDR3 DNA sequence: TGCGCCAGCAGCTTGTCTGTAGGGGCTGTAACTGAAGCTTTCTTT.

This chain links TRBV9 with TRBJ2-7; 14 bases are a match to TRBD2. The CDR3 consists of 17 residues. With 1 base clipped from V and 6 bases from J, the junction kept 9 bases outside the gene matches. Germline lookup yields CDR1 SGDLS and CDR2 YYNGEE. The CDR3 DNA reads TGTGCCAGCAGCGTATCCGGGACTAGCGGGAGTTGGTTCGAGCAGTACTTC. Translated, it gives CASSVSGTSGSWFEQYF.

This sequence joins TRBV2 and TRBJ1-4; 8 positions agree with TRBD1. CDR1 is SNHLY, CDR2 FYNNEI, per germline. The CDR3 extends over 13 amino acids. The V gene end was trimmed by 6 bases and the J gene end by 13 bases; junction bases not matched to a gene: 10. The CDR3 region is CASSGQGVIRLFF. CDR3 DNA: TGTGCCAGCAGCGGACAGGGAGTTATTAGACTGTTTTTT.

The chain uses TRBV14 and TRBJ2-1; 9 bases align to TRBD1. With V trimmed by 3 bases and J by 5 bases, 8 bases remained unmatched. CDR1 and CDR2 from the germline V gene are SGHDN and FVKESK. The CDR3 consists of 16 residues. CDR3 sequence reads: CASSQTGTGRDNEQFF. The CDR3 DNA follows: TGTGCCAGCAGCCAGACCGGGACAGGGAGAGACAATGAGCAGTTCTTC. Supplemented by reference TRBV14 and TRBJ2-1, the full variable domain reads EAGVTQFPSHSVIEKGQTVTLRCDPISGHDNLYWYRRVMGKEIKFLLHFVKESKQDESGMPNNRFLAERTGGTYSTLKVQPAELEDSGVYFCASSQTGTGRDNEQFFGPGTRLTVL.

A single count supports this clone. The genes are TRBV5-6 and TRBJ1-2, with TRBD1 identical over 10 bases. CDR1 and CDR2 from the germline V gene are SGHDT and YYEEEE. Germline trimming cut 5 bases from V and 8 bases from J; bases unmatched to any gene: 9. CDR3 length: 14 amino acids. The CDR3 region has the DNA TGTGCCAGCAGTCAGGGACAGGGGACTCAGGGCTACACCTTC. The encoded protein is CASSQGQGTQGYTF.

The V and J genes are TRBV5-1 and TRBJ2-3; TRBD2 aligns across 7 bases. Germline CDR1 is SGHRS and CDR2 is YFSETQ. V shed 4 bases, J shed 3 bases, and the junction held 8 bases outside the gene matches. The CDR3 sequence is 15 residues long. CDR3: CASSDVTGGTDTQYF. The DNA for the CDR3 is TGCGCCAGCAGCGATGTAACGGGAGGTACAGATACGCAGTATTTT.

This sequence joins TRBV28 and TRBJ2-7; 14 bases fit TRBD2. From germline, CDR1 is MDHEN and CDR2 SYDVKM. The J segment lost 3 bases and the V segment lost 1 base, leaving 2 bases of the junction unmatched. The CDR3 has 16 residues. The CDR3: CASSLSGTSGSYEQYF. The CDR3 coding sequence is TGTGCCAGCAGTTTATCCGGGACTAGCGGGAGCTACGAGCAGTACTTC.

The CDR3 region is CASNSLTGGLTDTQYF. Written as DNA, the CDR3 is TGTGCCAGTAACTCTCTAACTGGGGGGCTCACAGATACGCAGTATTTT. This chain uses TRBV19 with TRBJ2-3; possibly TRBD1 or TRBD2 for D (6 bases each). Per the germline V gene, CDR1 is LNHDA and CDR2 is SQIVND (reference sequence). The length of the CDR3 is 16 residues. V gave up 7 bases and J gave up 2 bases, with 19 bases separating them. The whole variable domain, remainder taken from reference TRBV19 and TRBJ2-3, is DGGITQSPKYLFRKEGQNVTLSCEQNLNHDAMYWYRQDPGQGLRLIYYSQIVNDFQKGDIAEGYSVSREKKESFPLTVTSAQKNPTAFYLCASNSLTGGLTDTQYFGPGTRLTVL.

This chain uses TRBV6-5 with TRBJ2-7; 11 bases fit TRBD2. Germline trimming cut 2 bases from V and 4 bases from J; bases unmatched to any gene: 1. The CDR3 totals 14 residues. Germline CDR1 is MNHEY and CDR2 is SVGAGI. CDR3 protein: CASSYTSGSYEQYF. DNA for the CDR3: TGTGCCAGCAGTTACACTAGCGGGAGTTACGAGCAGTACTTC.

The CDR3 DNA is TGTGCCAGCAGCCGCACAGGGAACACTGAAGCTTTCTTT. Translated, it gives CASSRTGNTEAFF. V usage is TRBV5-5 and J usage is TRBJ1-1; D perhaps matches TRBD1 (5 bases). V lost 4 bases to trimming and J lost 1 base, with 8 bases between them. Germline CDR1 reads SGHKS; CDR2 reads YYEKEE (reference sequence). The CDR3 runs 13 residues. Full variable domain (outside the CDR3, taken from reference TRBV5-5 and TRBJ1-1): DAGVTQSPTHLIKTRGQQVTLRCSPISGHKSVSWYQQVLGQGPQFIFQYYEKEERGRGNFPDRFSARQFPNYSSELNVNALLLGDSALYLCASSRTGNTEAFFGQGTRLTVV.

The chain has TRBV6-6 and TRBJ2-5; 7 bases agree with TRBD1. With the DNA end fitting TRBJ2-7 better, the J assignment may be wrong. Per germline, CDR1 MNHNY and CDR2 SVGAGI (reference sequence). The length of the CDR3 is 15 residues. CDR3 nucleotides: TGTGCCAGCAACCCTATGGAGAGGGGGCTCTACGAGCAGTACTTC. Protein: CASNPMERGLYEQYF.

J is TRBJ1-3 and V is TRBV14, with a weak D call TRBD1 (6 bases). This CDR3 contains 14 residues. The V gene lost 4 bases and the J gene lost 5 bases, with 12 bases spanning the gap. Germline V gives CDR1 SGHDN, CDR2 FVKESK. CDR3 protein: CASSPDRWRNTIYF. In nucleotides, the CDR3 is TGTGCCAGCAGCCCCGACAGGTGGAGAAACACCATATATTTT. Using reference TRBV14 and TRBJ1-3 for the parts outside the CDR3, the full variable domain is EAGVTQFPSHSVIEKGQTVTLRCDPISGHDNLYWYRRVMGKEIKFLLHFVKESKQDESGMPNNRFLAERTGGTYSTLKVQPAELEDSGVYFCASSPDRWRNTIYFGEGSWLTVV.

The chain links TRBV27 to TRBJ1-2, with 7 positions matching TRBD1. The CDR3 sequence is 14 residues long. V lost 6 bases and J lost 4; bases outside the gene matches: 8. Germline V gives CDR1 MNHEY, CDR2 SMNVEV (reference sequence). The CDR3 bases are TGTGCCAGCAGCCCGACAGGGACAACCTATGGCTACACCTTC. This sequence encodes CASSPTGTTYGYTF.

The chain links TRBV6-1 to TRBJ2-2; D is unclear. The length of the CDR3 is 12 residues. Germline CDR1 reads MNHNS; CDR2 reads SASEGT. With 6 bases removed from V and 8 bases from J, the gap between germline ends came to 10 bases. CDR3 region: CASSLVGGELFF. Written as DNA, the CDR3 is TGTGCCAGCAGCTTGGTGGGGGGGGAGCTGTTTTTT.

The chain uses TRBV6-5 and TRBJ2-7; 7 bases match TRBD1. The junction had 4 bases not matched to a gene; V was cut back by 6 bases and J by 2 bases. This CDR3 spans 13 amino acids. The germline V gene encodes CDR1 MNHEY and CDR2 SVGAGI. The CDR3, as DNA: TGTGCCAGCAGGGGGACAGCCACCTACGAGCAGTACTTC. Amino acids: CASRGTATYEQYF.

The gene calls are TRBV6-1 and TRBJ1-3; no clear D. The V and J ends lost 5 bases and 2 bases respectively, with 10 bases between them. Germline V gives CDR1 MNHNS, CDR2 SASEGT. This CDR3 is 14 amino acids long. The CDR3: CASSSGWAGNTIYF. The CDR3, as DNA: TGTGCCAGCAGTTCGGGCTGGGCTGGAAACACCATATATTTT.

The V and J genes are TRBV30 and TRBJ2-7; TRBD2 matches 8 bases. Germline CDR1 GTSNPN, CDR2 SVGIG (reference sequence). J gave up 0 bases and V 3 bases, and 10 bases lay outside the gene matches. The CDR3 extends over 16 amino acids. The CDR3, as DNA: TGTGCCTGGAGGGACAAGACTAGCGCCATCTCCTACGAGCAGTACTTC. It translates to CAWRDKTSAISYEQYF.

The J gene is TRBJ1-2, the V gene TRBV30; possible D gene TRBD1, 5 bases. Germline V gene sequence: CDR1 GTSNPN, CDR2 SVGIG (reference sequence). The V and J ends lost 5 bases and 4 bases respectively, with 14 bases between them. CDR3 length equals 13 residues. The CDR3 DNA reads TGTGCCTGGTACCGCCAGGGCAGCTATGGCTACACCTTC. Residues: CAWYRQGSYGYTF.

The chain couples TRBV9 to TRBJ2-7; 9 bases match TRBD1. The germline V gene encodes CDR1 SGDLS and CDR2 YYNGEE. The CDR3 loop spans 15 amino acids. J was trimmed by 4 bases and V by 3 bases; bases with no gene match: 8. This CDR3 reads CASSAGTGYGYEQYF. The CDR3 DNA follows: TGTGCCAGCAGCGCTGGGACAGGGTATGGATACGAGCAGTACTTC.

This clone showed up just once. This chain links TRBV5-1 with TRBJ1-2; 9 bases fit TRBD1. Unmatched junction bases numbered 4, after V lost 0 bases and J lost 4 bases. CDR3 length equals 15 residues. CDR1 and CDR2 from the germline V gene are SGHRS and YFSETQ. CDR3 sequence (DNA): TGCGCCAGCAGCTTGGAGGGGGACAGGGTCTATGGCTACACCTTC. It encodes CASSLEGDRVYGYTF.